This is a list of T cell receptor beta chains from one sample in a study of blood T cell repertoires in COVID-19. The protocol was immunoSEQ multiplex PCR, while the TCRdb copy is restricted to in-frame clones and leaves out a portion. In the table there are over 200,000 clones, 88% of which are singletons. The sequenced sample was peripheral blood. The receptors were gathered from a woman between 55 and 75 years old with acute or convalescent COVID-19. Both conserved end residues are part of each CDR3. Fields, in order: CDR3 DNA, CDR3 protein, J gene, D gene, V gene, clone size. The D gene is left open where the match is weak. Size is omitted from some rows. Given values are once, few, many or a class for expanded clones.

cdr3_nt: TGCGCCAGCAGTGAGTGGAGCCCTTATAATTCACCCCTCCACTTT; cdr3_aa: CASSEWSPYNSPLHF; j_call: TRBJ1-6; d_call: -; v_call: TRBV10-2; clone_size: -
cdr3_nt: TGTGCCACTATGACTCAGACCTCTGGGGCCAACGTCCTGACTTTC; cdr3_aa: CATMTQTSGANVLTF; j_call: TRBJ2-6; d_call: -; v_call: TRBV19; clone_size: -
cdr3_nt: TGCGCCAGCAGCTTGGGACACAAGAACACTGAAGCTTTCTTT; cdr3_aa: CASSLGHKNTEAFF; j_call: TRBJ1-1; d_call: -; v_call: TRBV5-1; clone_size: -
cdr3_nt: TGTGCCAGCAGGGACAGGACAGGCCGTGAAGCTTTCTTT; cdr3_aa: CASRDRTGREAFF; j_call: TRBJ1-1; d_call: TRBD1; v_call: TRBV27; clone_size: -
cdr3_nt: TGCGCCAGCAGCGCCAGCGGGGGGATCTACAATGAGCAGTTCTTC; cdr3_aa: CASSASGGIYNEQFF; j_call: TRBJ2-1; d_call: TRBD2; v_call: TRBV10-1; clone_size: -
cdr3_nt: TGTGCCAGCATCCAAGGACAGGGCAATCAGCCCCAGCATTTT; cdr3_aa: CASIQGQGNQPQHF; j_call: TRBJ1-5; d_call: TRBD1; v_call: TRBV6-5; clone_size: -
cdr3_nt: TGTGCCAGCAGTTACGGGGGGACTGAAGCTTTCTTT; cdr3_aa: CASSYGGTEAFF; j_call: TRBJ1-1; d_call: -; v_call: TRBV6-5; clone_size: -
cdr3_nt: TGTGCCAGCAGTTCACAGGGAAGCTATGGCTACACCTTC; cdr3_aa: CASSSQGSYGYTF; j_call: TRBJ1-2; d_call: -; v_call: TRBV2; clone_size: -
cdr3_nt: TGTGCCAGCAGCGCTGACATCCGGACAGGGTTCGGCTACACCTTC; cdr3_aa: CASSADIRTGFGYTF; j_call: TRBJ1-2; d_call: TRBD1; v_call: TRBV28; clone_size: -
cdr3_nt: TGTGCCAGCAGCCAAAATGACGCGGTCGTAAGGGGGACCCAGTACTTC; cdr3_aa: CASSQNDAVVRGTQYF; j_call: TRBJ2-5; d_call: -; v_call: TRBV5-6; clone_size: -
cdr3_nt: TGTGCCAGCTTTTACCGAGGACAGGGGATAAAGAACACTGAAGCTTTCTTT; cdr3_aa: CASFYRGQGIKNTEAFF; j_call: TRBJ1-1; d_call: TRBD1; v_call: TRBV13; clone_size: -
cdr3_nt: TGCAGCGGGAAAGAAGGGGGTTCTAGGTCTACATCCTCTGGAAACACCATATATTTT; cdr3_aa: CSGKEGGSRSTSSGNTIYF; j_call: TRBJ1-3; d_call: -; v_call: TRBV29-1; clone_size: -
cdr3_nt: TGCGCCAGCAGCTTGGCCGGGACTAGCGGTTACAATGAGCAGTTCTTC; cdr3_aa: CASSLAGTSGYNEQFF; j_call: TRBJ2-1; d_call: TRBD2; v_call: TRBV5-1; clone_size: -
cdr3_nt: TGTGCCAGCAGACCCGGGACACTAAGCTCTGGAAACACCATATATTTT; cdr3_aa: CASRPGTLSSGNTIYF; j_call: TRBJ1-3; d_call: -; v_call: TRBV5-6; clone_size: -
cdr3_nt: TGTGCCTGCCTTTTAGGAGTGGCAGCTGGAAACACCATATATTTT; cdr3_aa: CACLLGVAAGNTIYF; j_call: TRBJ1-3; d_call: -; v_call: TRBV30; clone_size: -
cdr3_nt: TGTGCCAGCAGCCAGACAGGGGGCAACTATGGCTACACCTTC; cdr3_aa: CASSQTGGNYGYTF; j_call: TRBJ1-2; d_call: TRBD1; v_call: TRBV9; clone_size: once
cdr3_nt: TGTGCCAGTAGTATCTTCAGACAGACTTCTGGAAACACCATATATTTT; cdr3_aa: CASSIFRQTSGNTIYF; j_call: TRBJ1-3; d_call: -; v_call: TRBV19; clone_size: -
cdr3_nt: TGCGCCAGCAGTGGAACAGGGAATTCACCCCTCCACTTT; cdr3_aa: CASSGTGNSPLHF; j_call: TRBJ1-6; d_call: -; v_call: TRBV10-1; clone_size: -
cdr3_nt: TGTGCCAGCACTGGTGCCGTGGCTCTTAGCAATCAGCCCCAGCATTTT; cdr3_aa: CASTGAVALSNQPQHF; j_call: TRBJ1-5; d_call: -; v_call: TRBV28; clone_size: -
cdr3_nt: TGTGCCTCCGAGGGGCTAGCGGGGGGGCTTATCGCCGGGGAGCTGTTTTTT; cdr3_aa: CASEGLAGGLIAGELFF; j_call: TRBJ2-2; d_call: TRBD2; v_call: TRBV30; clone_size: -
cdr3_nt: TGTGCCAGCAGACCATATGACAGGGGCAATCAGCCCCAGCATTTT; cdr3_aa: CASRPYDRGNQPQHF; j_call: TRBJ1-5; d_call: TRBD1; v_call: TRBV28; clone_size: few
cdr3_nt: TGTGCCAGCAGCTTACAGGGACTAGCGGGGACTTCTAGCACAGATACGCAGTATTTT; cdr3_aa: CASSLQGLAGTSSTDTQYF; j_call: TRBJ2-3; d_call: TRBD2; v_call: TRBV11-2; clone_size: once
cdr3_nt: TGCGCCAGCAGCCCAGCCCCGACAGGGGGCATCTACAATGAGCAGTTCTTC; cdr3_aa: CASSPAPTGGIYNEQFF; j_call: TRBJ2-1; d_call: TRBD1; v_call: TRBV4-1; clone_size: -
cdr3_nt: TGTGCTAGCAGCCCCTCCGGGATACACAATGAGCAGTTCTTC; cdr3_aa: CASSPSGIHNEQFF; j_call: TRBJ2-1; d_call: -; v_call: TRBV7-7; clone_size: -
cdr3_nt: TGTGCCAGCAGCCGAAGACAGGGGGGAAATCAGCCCCAGCATTTT; cdr3_aa: CASSRRQGGNQPQHF; j_call: TRBJ1-5; d_call: TRBD1; v_call: TRBV6-2/TRBV6-3; clone_size: -
cdr3_nt: TGCAGCGTTGATAACCTAGACAGGAACACTGAAGCTTTCTTT; cdr3_aa: CSVDNLDRNTEAFF; j_call: TRBJ1-1; d_call: -; v_call: TRBV29-1; clone_size: -
cdr3_nt: TGTGCCACCAGCAGGAGCGGGGGGGCTGGAGAGACCCAGTACTTC; cdr3_aa: CATSRSGGAGETQYF; j_call: TRBJ2-5; d_call: TRBD2; v_call: TRBV15; clone_size: once
cdr3_nt: TGTGCCAGCAGCGTAGGAGCGGGAGGGCCCTCCGGGGAGCTGTTTTTT; cdr3_aa: CASSVGAGGPSGELFF; j_call: TRBJ2-2; d_call: TRBD2; v_call: TRBV9; clone_size: -